The 29 T cell receptor beta chains given below trace back to one sample, sequenced in a study of CD8 T cells in Susac syndrome. Reverse transcription of roughly 0.5 to 1 ug RNA was performed with random hexamers. TCRdb passed the immunoSEQ multiplex PCR reads through MiXCR, listing each CDR3 protein once. The top ten clones hold around 0.07% of a sample with about 250,000 distinct CDR3 sequences, 93% of them seen once. The sample comprised CD4+ T cells from PBMCs. The source of these receptors is a human donor with multiple sclerosis.

The CDR3 spells CASSLAGDHTDTQYF. Here the CDR3 DNA reads TGTGCCAGCAGCTTGGCGGGGGACCACACAGATACGCAGTATTTT. The chain joins TRBV5-4 to TRBJ2-3; tentatively, D is TRBD2 (6 bases). The V and J ends lost 0 bases and 2 bases respectively, with 10 bases between them. The CDR3 totals 15 residues. Germline assignment: CDR1 SGHNT and CDR2 YYREEE (reference sequence).

This chain connects TRBV6-5 to TRBJ1-3, with D perhaps TRBD1 (6 bases). Per the germline V gene, CDR1 is MNHEY and CDR2 is SVGAGI. Trimming shortened V by 0 bases and J by 1 base, and 13 bases separated the two germline ends. The CDR3 loop spans 17 amino acids. DNA for the CDR3: TGTGCCAGCAGTTACTCGATTGGGACATCTTCTGGAAACACCATATATTTT. Amino acids: CASSYSIGTSSGNTIYF.

This chain uses TRBV5-6 with TRBJ2-5; D is ambiguous. CDR3 length: 14 residues. V was shortened by 2 bases and J by 7 bases, with 15 bases between the two germline ends. Germline V gene lookup returns CDR1 SGHDT and CDR2 YYEEEE. The CDR3 DNA follows: TGTGCCAGCAGCTTTCAGAGTAGGCCGTGGACCCAGTACTTC. Its translation is CASSFQSRPWTQYF.

In its sample, this clonotype was seen once. The chain is built from TRBV18 and TRBJ2-7, with TRBD1 as a possible D gene (6 bases). V was shortened by 5 bases and J by 6 bases, with 17 bases between the two germline ends. The CDR3 totals 14 residues. Germline assignment: CDR1 KGHSH and CDR2 LQKENI. CDR3 region: CASSRETGIAEQYV. The CDR3, as DNA: TGTGCCAGCTCAAGGGAGACAGGTATAGCCGAGCAGTACGTC.

The rearrangement uses TRBV9 and TRBJ1-2; the D is unclear. The CDR3 extends over 12 amino acids. V lost 0 bases and J 8 bases, leaving 8 bases between the germline ends. Germline CDR1 and CDR2: SGDLS and YYNGEE. DNA for the CDR3: TGTGCCAGCAGCGTAGGGGGTGGAGGCTACACCTTC. Translated, it gives CASSVGGGGYTF.

V is TRBV29-1 and J is TRBJ1-2; the match to TRBD1 covers 8 bases. Germline CDR1 reads SQVTM; CDR2 reads ANQGSEA. There are 14 residues in the CDR3. Losses at the gene ends were 3 bases for V and 4 bases for J; bases not matched to a gene: 7. DNA of the CDR3: TGCAGCGTTGACCTTGGACAGGGACGCTATGGCTACACCTTC. Its translation: CSVDLGQGRYGYTF.

The chain carries TRBV6-5 and TRBJ1-2; D is undetermined. Germline values: CDR1 MNHEY, CDR2 SVGAGI. The ends were cut back, 5 bases at V and 7 bases at J, with 14 bases in the middle. The CDR3 spans 13 residues. Written as DNA, the CDR3 is TGTGCCAGCAGTCACCCTAGGGAGGGTGGCTACACCTTC. Its translation is CASSHPREGGYTF.

The chain links TRBV29-1 to TRBJ2-3, with 7 bases identical to TRBD1. The CDR3 consists of 17 residues. V dropped 0 bases and J dropped 1; count of bases not matched to a gene: 10. CDR1 and CDR2 from the germline V gene are SQVTM and ANQGSEA. In DNA, the CDR3 is TGCAGCGTTGAAGATCGAATCAGGGGGACAGGCACAGATACGCAGTATTTT. Translation: CSVEDRIRGTGTDTQYF.

The chain uses TRBV7-3 and TRBJ2-3, with 9 bases fitting TRBD2. The germline V gene encodes CDR1 SGHTA and CDR2 FQGTGA. The CDR3 has 15 residues. The junction had 10 bases not matched to a gene; V was cut back by 5 bases and J by 7 bases. The CDR3 nucleotides are TGTGCCAGCAGCCTACTAGGACTAGCGCCTAATACGCAGTATTTT. The encoded protein is CASSLLGLAPNTQYF.

V and J are TRBV7-9 and TRBJ1-1, with D tentatively TRBD1 (5 bases). Trimming cost V 4 bases and J 6 bases, with 12 bases left between them. CDR3 length: 13 residues. Germline CDR1 SEHNR, CDR2 FQNEAQ (reference sequence). In DNA form, the CDR3 reads TGTGCCAGCAGCTCCGAGGGACGTTCTGAAGCTTTCTTT. Its translation: CASSSEGRSEAFF.

In this sample, this clonotype turned up once. The rearrangement uses TRBV20-1 and TRBJ2-2; the D gene is possibly TRBD1 (6 bases). The V end was cut by 2 bases, the J end by 4 bases, with 17 bases between. The length of the CDR3 is 16 residues. CDR1 is DFQATT, CDR2 SNEGSKA, per germline (reference sequence). The CDR3 sequence is CSARKGVPSATGELFF. The CDR3 DNA follows: TGCAGTGCTAGAAAGGGGGTCCCCTCGGCCACCGGGGAGCTGTTTTTT.

The V and J genes are TRBV10-3 and TRBJ2-5; D call uncertain. This CDR3 has 14 residues. Per germline, CDR1 ENHRY and CDR2 SYGVKD. The ends were cut back, 1 base at V and 6 bases at J, with 12 bases in the middle. For the CDR3, the DNA is TGTGCCATCAGTGAGTTACCAGTTGGAAAGACCCAGTACTTC. Amino acids: CAISELPVGKTQYF.

The chain uses TRBV27 and TRBJ1-5, with TRBD1 identical over 7 bases. With V trimmed by 3 bases and J by 0 bases, 2 bases remained unmatched. Germline CDR1 reads MNHEY; CDR2 reads SMNVEV (reference sequence). The CDR3 runs 15 residues. The CDR3 protein is CASSLTGYSNQPQHF. CDR3 coding DNA: TGTGCCAGCAGTTTGACAGGGTATAGCAATCAGCCCCAGCATTTT.

The chain links TRBV5-4 to TRBJ2-7, with a possible D match to TRBD1 (6 bases). CDR1 is SGHNT and CDR2 is YYREEE in the germline V gene (reference sequence). Trimming pared 4 bases from V and 1 base from J, leaving 18 bases between. The CDR3 contains 16 residues. CDR3 in DNA: TGTGCCAGCAGCAAAAAAACCGGGACACTTTCCTACGAGCAGTACTTC. This translates into CASSKKTGTLSYEQYF. The full variable domain, with the rest looked up from reference TRBV5-4 and TRBJ2-7, is ETGVTQSPTHLIKTRGQQVTLRCSSQSGHNTVSWYQQALGQGPQFIFQYYREEENGRGNFPPRFSGLQFPNYSSELNVNALELDDSALYLCASSKKTGTLSYEQYFGPGTRLTVT.

The chain joins TRBV5-4 to TRBJ2-3, with 8 positions matching TRBD2. The CDR3 extends over 15 amino acids. Unmatched junction bases numbered 4, after V lost 4 bases and J lost 0 bases. The germline CDR1 and CDR2 sequences are SGHNT and YYREEE (reference sequence). This CDR3 reads CASSLSGTSTDTQYF. The DNA for the CDR3 is TGTGCCAGCAGCCTTAGCGGGACTAGCACAGATACGCAGTATTTT.

The CDR3 here is CASRTGANSPLHF. CDR3 bases: TGTGCCAGCAGGACAGGGGCCAATTCACCCCTCCACTTT. This sequence joins TRBV6-1 and TRBJ1-6, with 8 bases fitting TRBD1. V trimming: 6 bases; J trimming: 7 bases; junction bases outside the gene matches: 2. This CDR3 contains 13 residues. CDR1 is MNHNS, CDR2 SASEGT, per germline.

This clonotype was counted a single time. The chain recombines TRBV5-1 with TRBJ1-1; 10 positions match TRBD1. With 0 bases clipped from V and 7 bases from J, the junction kept 12 bases outside the gene matches. Germline CDR1 and CDR2: SGHRS and YFSETQ. This CDR3 comprises 17 residues. For the CDR3, the DNA is TGCGCCAGCAGCTTGGCGACGACAGGGGGCTGGGATTATGAAGCTTTCTTT. Amino acid sequence: CASSLATTGGWDYEAFF.

This clonotype was counted between two and nine times. The chain uses TRBV5-5 and TRBJ2-7, with TRBD2 matching over 8 bases. The junction had 8 bases not matched to a gene; V was cut back by 3 bases and J by 3 bases. CDR3 length equals 15 residues. Germline CDR1 is SGHKS and CDR2 is YYEKEE (reference sequence). The CDR3 spells CASSSGPGGRYEQYF. The CDR3 region has the DNA TGTGCCAGCAGCTCGGGCCCGGGGGGGCGCTACGAGCAGTACTTC.

This rearrangement joins TRBV10-3 to TRBJ2-1; D remains ambiguous. Per germline, CDR1 ENHRY and CDR2 SYGVKD. V shed 0 bases and J shed 9 bases, with 9 bases lying between them. The CDR3 extends over 13 amino acids. In DNA, the CDR3 is TGTGCCATCAGTGAGTCGTTGGTGGGTGAGCAGTTCTTC. This gives the protein CAISESLVGEQFF.

V gene TRBV20-1 combines with J gene TRBJ2-5; D possibly corresponds to TRBD2 (6 bases). V lost 6 bases to trimming and J lost 8 bases, with 16 bases between them. This CDR3 has 12 amino acids. From germline, CDR1 is DFQATT and CDR2 SNEGSKA (reference sequence). Written as DNA, the CDR3 is TGCAGTGCCATCCGCGGGGAGGTCACCCAGTACTTC. Amino acids: CSAIRGEVTQYF.

This chain connects TRBV2 to TRBJ2-1; perhaps TRBD2 as D (6 bases). The CDR3 is made up of 13 amino acids. Germline CDR1 SNHLY, CDR2 FYNNEI. Trimming shortened V by 7 bases and J by 3 bases, and 10 bases separated the two germline ends. CDR3 loop: CASTGEFYNEQFF. The CDR3 DNA sequence: TGTGCCAGCACGGGGGAGTTCTACAATGAGCAGTTCTTC.

The V and J genes are TRBV5-1 and TRBJ2-5; possibly TRBD1 for D (6 bases). From germline, CDR1 is SGHRS and CDR2 YFSETQ. This CDR3 region has 14 residues. The V end lost 6 bases, the J end lost 2 bases, and 14 bases lay between the germline ends. CDR3 coding DNA: TGCGCCAGCACTCCTGACAGGTTACAAGAGACCCAGTACTTC. Its translation: CASTPDRLQETQYF.

This clonotype has just one count. This sequence joins TRBV3-1 and TRBJ2-7; D not resolved. The CDR3 length is 13 residues. V shed 0 bases and J shed 0 bases, with 3 bases lying between them. Germline assignment: CDR1 LGHDT and CDR2 YNNKEL (reference sequence). The CDR3 sequence: CASSQDSSYEQYF. DNA for the CDR3: TGTGCCAGCAGCCAAGACAGCTCCTACGAGCAGTACTTC.

The chain links TRBV13 to TRBJ2-1; TRBD2 matches at 12 bases. The J segment lost 8 bases and the V segment lost 3 bases, leaving 2 bases of the junction unmatched. Germline V gives CDR1 PRHDT, CDR2 FYEKMQ (reference sequence). The CDR3 length is 14 residues. The CDR3 spells CASSFRTSGDEQFF. CDR3 bases: TGTGCCAGCAGCTTTAGGACTAGCGGGGATGAGCAGTTCTTC.

The genes are TRBV28 and TRBJ2-7, with 9 bases matching TRBD1. Germline CDR1 and CDR2: MDHEN and SYDVKM. This CDR3 comprises 14 residues. V was pared by 4 bases and J by 3 bases, with 4 bases of the junction left unmatched. Here the CDR3 DNA reads TGTGCCAGCAGTTCTCCGGGACAGGGCTACGAGCAGTACTTC. It yields the protein CASSSPGQGYEQYF.

The chain combines TRBV7-6 with TRBJ2-7; D ambiguous. Germline lookup yields CDR1 SGHVS and CDR2 FNYEAQ. This CDR3 is 11 amino acids long. V lost 2 bases, J lost 5 bases, and 4 bases lay in between. Here the CDR3 reads CASSLFHEQYF. The CDR3 bases are TGTGCCAGCAGCTTATTCCACGAGCAGTACTTC.

The chain is built from TRBV5-1 and TRBJ1-2; 11 bases agree with TRBD1. Unmatched junction bases numbered 11, after V lost 4 bases and J lost 6 bases. Per germline, CDR1 SGHRS and CDR2 YFSETQ. This CDR3 region has 16 residues. The DNA for the CDR3 is TGCGCCAGCAGCCGAGAGTGGACAGGGGGCGTCGATGGCTACACCTTC. Protein product: CASSREWTGGVDGYTF.

The chain is built from TRBV3-1 and TRBJ2-2; 12 positions agree with TRBD2. The ends lost 7 bases at V and 6 bases at J; junction bases unmatched: 3. CDR1 is LGHDT and CDR2 is YNNKEL in the germline V gene (reference sequence). The CDR3 is 14 amino acids. The DNA of the CDR3 is TGTGCCAGCATCGGACTAGCGGGGTCCGGGGAGCTGTTTTTT. Translated, it gives CASIGLAGSGELFF.

The genes are TRBV5-4 and TRBJ1-2, with TRBD1 as a possible D gene (5 bases). V was pared by 1 base and J by 4 bases, with 8 bases between. The V gene's germline CDR1 is SGHNT and CDR2 YYREEE (reference sequence). This CDR3 comprises 13 residues. The CDR3 DNA reads as TGTGCCAGCAGCTTGCAGGGATCCTATGGCTACACCTTC. Residues: CASSLQGSYGYTF.